A selection of T cell receptor beta chains follows, all from one sample in a study of OX40 agonist ivuxolimab in advanced cancers. TCRdb keeps only in-frame clones here, not all; method: immunoSEQ multiplex PCR. The table shows roughly 80,000 clones, with approximately 85% occurring only once. The sequencing used CD4+ or CD8+ T cells sorted from blood, collected in a trial of the OX40 agonist ivuxolimab. These receptors originate from an adult with an advanced solid tumor such as melanoma, head and neck, liver or kidney cancer. Both conserved end residues are part of each CDR3. A D gene is named only where the DNA matches it firmly. Clone size is shown for a subset of rows, as once, few, many or a class of expanded clone.

j_call,d_call,v_call,clone_size,cdr3_aa,cdr3_nt
TRBJ1-2,.,TRBV20-1,.,CSARWVRGYTF,TGCAGTGCTAGATGGGTGCGGGGCTACACCTTC
TRBJ1-6,.,TRBV25-1,few,CASSEQGNSPLHF,TGTGCCAGCAGTGAACAGGGGAATTCACCCCTCCACTTT
TRBJ2-5,.,TRBV14,.,CASSHDWETQYF,TGTGCCAGCAGCCACGATTGGGAGACCCAGTACTTC
TRBJ2-1,TRBD2,TRBV5-8,.,CASRRTSGGGNEQFF,TGTGCCAGCAGGAGGACTAGCGGGGGAGGTAATGAGCAGTTCTTC
TRBJ2-3,.,TRBV21-1,.,CASSAYDRQGDVDTQYF,TGTGCCAGCAGCGCATATGATAGACAGGGCGATGTAGATACGCAGTATTTT
TRBJ2-7,.,TRBV5-4,once,CASTSGGSTYEQYF,TGTGCCAGCACCTCCGGAGGTTCTACCTACGAGCAGTACTTC
TRBJ1-4,.,TRBV18,once,CASSLDSNEKLFF,TGTGCCAGCTCACTGGACAGTAATGAAAAACTGTTTTTT
TRBJ2-5,TRBD2,TRBV11-3,.,CASSLRLAGGRETQYF,TGTGCCAGCAGCCTCCGACTAGCGGGAGGACGAGAGACCCAGTACTTC
TRBJ2-7,.,TRBV6-1,medium-sized,CASSAGLSYEQYF,TGTGCCAGCAGTGCAGGACTGTCCTACGAGCAGTACTTC
TRBJ1-5,.,TRBV19,.,CASTDPSSQPQHF,TGTGCCTCCACAGACCCCAGTAGTCAGCCCCAGCATTTT
TRBJ2-1,.,TRBV5-4,.,CASSPSNNEQFF,TGTGCCAGCAGCCCATCAAACAATGAGCAGTTCTTC
TRBJ2-3,TRBD2,TRBV7-9,.,CASSPGLAGTTSTDTQYF,TGTGCCAGCAGCCCTGGACTAGCGGGTACTACTAGCACAGATACGCAGTATTTT
TRBJ1-5,.,TRBV4-1,few,CASSQALGSNQPQHF,TGCGCCAGCAGCCAAGCTCTAGGGAGCAATCAGCCCCAGCATTTT
TRBJ1-2,TRBD1,TRBV5-4,.,CASSHRGRGYGYTF,TGTGCCAGCAGCCACAGGGGTAGGGGCTATGGCTACACCTTC
TRBJ2-1,TRBD2,TRBV13,.,CASSPRMGYGLAGDNEQFF,TGTGCCAGCAGCCCGCGGATGGGATATGGACTAGCGGGGGACAATGAGCAGTTCTTC
TRBJ2-4,.,TRBV6-5,.,CASSYSKERFQYF,TGTGCCAGCAGTTACTCGAAGGAGAGATTTCAGTACTTC
TRBJ2-7,.,TRBV6-6,few,CATRGTNSYEQYF,TGTGCCACCCGAGGAACTAACTCCTACGAGCAGTACTTC
TRBJ1-1,TRBD1,TRBV2,.,CASRVQGGNTEAFF,TGTGCCAGCAGGGTACAGGGGGGGAACACTGAAGCTTTCTTT
TRBJ2-4,.,TRBV30,few,CARSRGDDIQYF,TGTGCCCGCTCCCGGGGAGACGACATTCAGTACTTC
TRBJ1-6,.,TRBV11-2,.,CASSLGLSVGSPLHF,TGTGCCAGCAGCTTAGGTCTAAGCGTGGGTTCACCCCTCCACTTT
TRBJ1-5,.,TRBV19,.,CASRDEGFGNQPQHF,TGTGCCAGTAGGGACGAGGGTTTCGGCAATCAGCCCCAGCATTTT
TRBJ1-1,TRBD1,TRBV6-5,.,CASSSPGTGDTEAFF,TGTGCCAGCAGTTCCCCCGGGACAGGGGACACTGAAGCTTTCTTT
TRBJ1-5,.,TRBV4-2,few,CASSQDSDSLLNQPQHF,TGTGCCAGCAGCCAAGATTCGGACAGCCTACTCAATCAGCCCCAGCATTTT
TRBJ2-7,.,TRBV21-1,.,CASSRRSRDREDEQYF,TGTGCCAGCAGCAGACGAAGCCGGGACAGGGAGGACGAGCAGTACTTC
TRBJ2-7,TRBD2,TRBV27,.,CASRPRTSGSYEQYF,TGTGCCAGCAGACCCCGGACTAGCGGGAGTTACGAGCAGTACTTC
TRBJ1-1,.,TRBV6-6,once,CASSYSRHLNTEAFF,TGTGCCAGCAGTTACTCGAGACACTTGAACACTGAAGCTTTCTTT
TRBJ1-3,.,TRBV5-6,.,CASSLIPSSGNTIYF,TGTGCCAGCAGCTTGATTCCGAGCTCTGGAAACACCATATATTTT
TRBJ1-1,.,TRBV25-1,.,CASRTDTMNTEAFF,TGTGCCAGCAGGACGGACACTATGAACACTGAAGCTTTCTTT
TRBJ1-5,.,TRBV19,.,CASSPGEFNQPQHF,TGTGCCAGTTCCCCTGGGGAGTTCAATCAGCCCCAGCATTTT
TRBJ1-2,.,TRBV25-1,.,CASSHDTPPGYTF,TGTGCCAGCAGCCACGACACTCCACCTGGCTACACCTTC
TRBJ1-4,.,TRBV5-1,.,CASSRERANEKLFF,TGCGCCAGCAGCCGAGAAAGGGCTAATGAAAAACTGTTTTTT
TRBJ2-5,TRBD1,TRBV11-3,.,CASSFGRDSQFGETQYF,TGTGCCAGCAGCTTTGGACGGGACAGCCAATTCGGGGAGACCCAGTACTTC
TRBJ2-7,.,TRBV5-5,.,CASSASLGSQYEQYF,TGTGCCAGCAGCGCATCATTAGGCTCCCAGTACGAGCAGTACTTC
TRBJ1-2,.,TRBV6-5,.,CASSYQTSGGYTF,TGTGCCAGCAGTTACCAGACTAGTGGTGGCTACACCTTC
TRBJ1-2,.,TRBV6-5,.,CASRPLGGVYGYTF,TGTGCCAGCAGGCCCTTAGGGGGAGTCTATGGCTACACCTTC
TRBJ2-3,TRBD2,TRBV6-1,once,CASSEWKRGSADTQYF,TGTGCCAGCAGTGAATGGAAGCGGGGATCCGCGGATACGCAGTATTTT
TRBJ2-1,.,TRBV11-3,.,CASSRGAYSYNEQFF,TGTGCCAGCAGTCGAGGGGCTTATAGCTACAATGAGCAGTTCTTC
TRBJ2-4,.,TRBV5-8,few,CASSLGGAKNIQYF,TGTGCCAGCAGCTTGGGAGGAGCCAAAAACATTCAGTACTTC
TRBJ1-1,TRBD1,TRBV6-5,.,CASSPTGGRKAEAFF,TGTGCCAGCAGCCCGACAGGGGGTAGAAAAGCTGAAGCTTTCTTT
TRBJ1-1,.,TRBV7-2,.,CASSLEATRNTEAFF,TGTGCCAGCAGCTTAGAGGCCACGAGGAACACTGAAGCTTTCTTT
TRBJ1-2,.,TRBV9,.,CASSDSYGYTF,TGTGCCAGCAGCGACAGCTATGGCTACACCTTC
TRBJ1-1,.,TRBV5-1,.,CASSSGHAGTEAFF,TGCGCCAGCAGCTCCGGCCACGCGGGGACTGAAGCTTTCTTT
TRBJ1-5,TRBD1,TRBV2,.,CASSFQGGRPQHF,TGTGCCAGCAGTTTCCAGGGGGGACGGCCCCAGCATTTT
TRBJ2-7,.,TRBV5-1,.,CASSLGTAYSYEQYF,TGCGCCAGCAGCTTGGGGACAGCCTACTCCTACGAGCAGTACTTC
TRBJ1-4,.,TRBV4-2,.,CASSQDATNEKLFF,TGTGCCAGCAGCCAAGATGCGACTAATGAAAAACTGTTTTTT
TRBJ2-5,TRBD1,TRBV10-2,.,CASSEWDREETQYF,TGCGCCAGCAGTGAGTGGGACAGGGAAGAGACCCAGTACTTC
TRBJ2-7,TRBD2,TRBV27,.,CASSVAGGSEQYF,TGTGCCAGCAGTGTGGCGGGAGGCAGCGAGCAGTACTTC
TRBJ2-1,.,TRBV19,.,CASSIVGRRLREQFF,TGTGCCAGTAGTATTGTGGGGCGGAGGCTCAGGGAGCAGTTCTTC
TRBJ2-2,.,TRBV7-6,.,CASSLGAASNTGELFF,TGTGCCAGCAGCTTAGGAGCTGCCTCAAACACCGGGGAGCTGTTTTTT
TRBJ1-3,.,TRBV6-5,.,CASSYSRPFRNTIYF,TGTGCCAGCAGTTACTCGAGGCCCTTCCGAAACACCATATATTTT
TRBJ2-6,.,TRBV19,few,CASSTVRRRGTLRSGANVLTF,TGTGCCAGTAGTACAGTACGTCGGCGAGGGACTCTCCGCTCTGGGGCCAACGTCCTGACTTTC
TRBJ1-2,.,TRBV6-5,.,CASSYSAVNGYTF,TGTGCCAGCAGTTACTCGGCAGTTAATGGCTACACCTTC
TRBJ2-1,TRBD1,TRBV9,.,CASSVGGTGRRNEQFF,TGTGCCAGCAGCGTAGGTGGGACAGGGAGAAGGAATGAGCAGTTCTTC
TRBJ1-5,TRBD1,TRBV6-5,.,CASSWDSNQPQHF,TGTGCCAGCAGTTGGGACAGTAATCAGCCCCAGCATTTT
TRBJ2-3,TRBD1,TRBV6-1,.,CASGDRVQYF,TGTGCCAGCGGGGACAGGGTGCAGTATTTT
TRBJ1-2,.,TRBV7-2,.,CASSLVPGANYGYTF,TGTGCCAGCAGCTTGGTTCCGGGGGCTAACTATGGCTACACCTTC
TRBJ2-7,.,TRBV5-6,.,CASSLSGYYEQYF,TGTGCCAGCAGCTTGTCGGGCTACTACGAGCAGTACTTC
TRBJ2-7,.,TRBV29-1,.,CSFVGGIYEQYF,TGCAGCTTTGTAGGGGGAATCTACGAGCAGTACTTC
TRBJ2-7,.,TRBV25-1,.,CASSRSGVLLGEQYF,TGTGCCAGCAGTCGATCGGGAGTCCTATTAGGCGAGCAGTACTTC
TRBJ1-5,TRBD1,TRBV6-6,few,CASSYSSGGGQPQHF,TGTGCCAGCAGTTACTCGTCAGGGGGCGGACAGCCCCAGCATTTT